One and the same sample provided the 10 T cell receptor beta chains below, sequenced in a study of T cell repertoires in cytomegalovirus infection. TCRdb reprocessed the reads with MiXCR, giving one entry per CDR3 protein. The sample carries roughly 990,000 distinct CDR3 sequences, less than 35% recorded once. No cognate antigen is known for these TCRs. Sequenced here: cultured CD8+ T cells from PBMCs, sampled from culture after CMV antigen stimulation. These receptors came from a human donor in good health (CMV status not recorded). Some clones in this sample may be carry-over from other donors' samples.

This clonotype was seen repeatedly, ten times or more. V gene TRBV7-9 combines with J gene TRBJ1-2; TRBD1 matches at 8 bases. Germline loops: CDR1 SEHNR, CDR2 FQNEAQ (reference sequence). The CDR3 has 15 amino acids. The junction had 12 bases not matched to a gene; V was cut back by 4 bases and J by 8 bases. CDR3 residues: CASSSPTGGLQGYTF. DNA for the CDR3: TGTGCCAGCAGCTCCCCCACAGGGGGTTTGCAGGGCTACACCTTC. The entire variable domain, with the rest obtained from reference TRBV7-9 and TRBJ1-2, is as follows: DTGVSQNPRHKITKRGQNVTFRCDPISEHNRLYWYRQTLGQGPEFLTYFQNEAQLEKSRLLSDRFSAERPKGSFSTLEIQRTEQGDSAMYLCASSSPTGGLQGYTFGSGTRLTVV.

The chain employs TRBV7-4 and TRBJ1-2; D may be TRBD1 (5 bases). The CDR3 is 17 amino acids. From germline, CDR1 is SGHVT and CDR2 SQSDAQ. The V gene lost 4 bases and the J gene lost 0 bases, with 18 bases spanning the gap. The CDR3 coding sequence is TGTGCCAGCAGCTCAACTCCACTTGACAGCACTAACTATGGCTACACCTTC. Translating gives CASSSTPLDSTNYGYTF.

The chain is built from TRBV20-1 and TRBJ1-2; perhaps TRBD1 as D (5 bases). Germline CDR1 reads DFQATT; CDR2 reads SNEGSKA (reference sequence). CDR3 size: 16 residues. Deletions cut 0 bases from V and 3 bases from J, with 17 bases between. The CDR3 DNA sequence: TGCAGTGCTAGAGACCGCCGGGCAGGGAAAGACTATGGCTACACCTTC. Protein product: CSARDRRAGKDYGYTF.

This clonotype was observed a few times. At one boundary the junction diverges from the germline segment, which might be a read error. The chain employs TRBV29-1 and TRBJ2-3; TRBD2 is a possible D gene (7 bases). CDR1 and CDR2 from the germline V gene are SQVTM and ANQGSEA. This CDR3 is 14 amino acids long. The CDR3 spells CSVPVGGPGDTQYF. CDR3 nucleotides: TGTAGCGTTCCGGTCGGGGGGCCGGGAGATACGCAGTATTTT.

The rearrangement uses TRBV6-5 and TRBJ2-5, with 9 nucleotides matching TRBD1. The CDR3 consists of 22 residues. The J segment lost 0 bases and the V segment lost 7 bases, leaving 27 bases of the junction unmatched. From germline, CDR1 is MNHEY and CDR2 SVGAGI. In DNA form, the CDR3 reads TGTGCCAGCATCCTTTACGGGGACAGGGATCTTAAAGCGGGAATGTACCAAGAGACCCAGTACTTC. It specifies CASILYGDRDLKAGMYQETQYF.

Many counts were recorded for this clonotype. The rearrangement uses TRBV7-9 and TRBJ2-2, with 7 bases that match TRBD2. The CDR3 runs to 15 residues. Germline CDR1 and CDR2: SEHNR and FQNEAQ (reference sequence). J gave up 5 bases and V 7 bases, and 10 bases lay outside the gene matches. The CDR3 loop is CASTHPSSGTGELFF. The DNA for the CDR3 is TGTGCCAGCACCCACCCCTCTAGCGGAACCGGGGAGCTGTTTTTT.

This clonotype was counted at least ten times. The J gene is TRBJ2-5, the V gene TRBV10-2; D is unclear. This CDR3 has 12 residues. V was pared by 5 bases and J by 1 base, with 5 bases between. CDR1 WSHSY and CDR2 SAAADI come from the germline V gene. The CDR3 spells CASSWAQETQYF. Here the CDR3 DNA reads TGCGCCAGCAGTTGGGCCCAAGAGACCCAGTACTTC.

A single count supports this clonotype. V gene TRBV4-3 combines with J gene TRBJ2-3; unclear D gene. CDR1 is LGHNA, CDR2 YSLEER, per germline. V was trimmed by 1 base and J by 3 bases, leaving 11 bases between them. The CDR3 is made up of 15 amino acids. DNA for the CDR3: TGCGCCAGCAGCCAAGGCAGGATGGAAACAGATACGCAGTATTTT. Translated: CASSQGRMETDTQYF.

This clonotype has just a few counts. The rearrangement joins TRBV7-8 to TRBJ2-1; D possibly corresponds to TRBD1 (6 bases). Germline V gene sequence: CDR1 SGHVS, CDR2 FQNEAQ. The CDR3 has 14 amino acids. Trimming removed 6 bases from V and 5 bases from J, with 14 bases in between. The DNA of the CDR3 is TGTGCCAGCAGGGTGGGGACATTCGACAATGAGCAGTTCTTC. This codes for CASRVGTFDNEQFF. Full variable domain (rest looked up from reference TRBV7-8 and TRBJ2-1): GAGVSQSPRYKVAKRGQDVALRCDPISGHVSLFWYQQALGQGPEFLTYFQNEAQLDKSGLPSDRFFAERPEGSVSTLKIQRTQQEDSAVYLCASRVGTFDNEQFFGPGTRLTVL.

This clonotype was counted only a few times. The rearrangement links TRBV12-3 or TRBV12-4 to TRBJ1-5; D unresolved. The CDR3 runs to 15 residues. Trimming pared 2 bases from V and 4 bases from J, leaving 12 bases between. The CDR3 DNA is TGTGCCAGCAGTTTAATTGGAAGGACGAATCAGCCCCAGCATTTT. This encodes CASSLIGRTNQPQHF.